This T cell receptor (beta chain) was sequenced during a study of blood T cell repertoires in COVID-19. Clones were read by immunoSEQ multiplex PCR, and TCRdb kept only the in-frame ones, dropping some. The table includes about 220,000 clones, 83% detected once. Germline V gives CDR1 SGHDN, CDR2 FVKESK. This CDR3 spans 15 amino acids. The V end lost 1 base, the J end lost 3 bases, and 12 bases lay between the germline ends. By sample fraction, this clone is medium-sized. Material: peripheral blood. The chain carries TRBV14 and TRBJ1-2; perhaps TRBD1 as D (6 bases). This TCR derives from a woman in her forties with active or convalescent COVID-19. CDR3 protein: CASSQGRGPDYGYTF. CDR3 in DNA: TGTGCCAGCAGCCAAGGGCGGGGGCCGGACTATGGCTACACCTTC.